This record covers a single T cell receptor (beta chain). This specimen comes from a study of blood T cell repertoires in COVID-19. Study-wide context: Acute and convalescent COVID-19 samples came from the United States, Italy and Spain. T cells, B-cell-depleted T cells, or PBMCs supplied cDNA or gDNA.

Trimming stripped 8 bases from V and 3 bases from J, with 17 bases between. Germline V gene lookup returns CDR1 SGHTA and CDR2 FQGNSA. CDR3 size: 14 residues. The assay was immunoSEQ multiplex PCR, and TCRdb's table has in-frame clones only and misses some. The repertoire includes 200,000 to 300,000 clones, about 91% of them detected once, and 2.6% sits in the top ten. This chain uses TRBV7-2 with TRBJ2-7, with D possibly being TRBD2 (7 bases). The source material was PBMCs or T cells enriched from blood (not recorded which). The TCR was taken from a woman in her thirties with acute COVID-19. The CDR3, as DNA: TGTGCCAGCGCCCTTGAAGGGGGGGGCTACGAGCAGTACTTC. It yields the protein CASALEGGGYEQYF. The full variable domain, with the rest looked up from reference TRBV7-2 and TRBJ2-7, is GAGVSQSPSNKVTEKGKDVELRCDPISGHTALYWYRQSLGQGLEFLIYFQGNSAPDKSGLPSDRFSAERTGGSVSTLTIQRTQQEDSAVYLCASALEGGGYEQYFGPGTRLTVT.